The present T cell receptor beta chain was sequenced within a study of Ad26.COV2.S vaccination and SARS-CoV-2 variants. Study details: Ad26.COV2.S shots went into the muscle once or twice, 56 days apart. Notes on the study in general: Possible underestimation of total T cell responses by the TCR breadth and depth analyses was noted.

Clones were read by immunoSEQ multiplex PCR, and TCRdb kept only the in-frame ones, dropping some. The table includes fewer than 600,000 clones, about 88% detected once. Trimming took off 4 bases at V and 3 bases at J, with 10 bases between the two ends. The CDR3 consists of 15 residues. Germline CDR1 is MNHEY and CDR2 is SVGAGI. Treatment reported: roughly 18 received Ad26.COV2.S at low or high dose, single or two shots; roughly five received placebo; per-sample allocation not given. All samples were drawn on day 63, counting from the first vaccine or placebo injection. Of note for this clone: Its matching antigen is unknown.

The rearrangement joins TRBV6-5 to TRBJ1-6; tentatively, D is TRBD1 (6 bases). The TCR originated in a person aged 18-60 years who received the Ad26.COV2.S COVID-19 vaccine or a placebo. This specimen was peripheral blood, taken in a trial of Ad26.COV2.S vaccine versus placebo. The CDR3, as DNA: TGTGCCAGCAGTTCGGACAGCTTCTATAATTCACCCCTCCACTTT. Translation gives CASSSDSFYNSPLHF.